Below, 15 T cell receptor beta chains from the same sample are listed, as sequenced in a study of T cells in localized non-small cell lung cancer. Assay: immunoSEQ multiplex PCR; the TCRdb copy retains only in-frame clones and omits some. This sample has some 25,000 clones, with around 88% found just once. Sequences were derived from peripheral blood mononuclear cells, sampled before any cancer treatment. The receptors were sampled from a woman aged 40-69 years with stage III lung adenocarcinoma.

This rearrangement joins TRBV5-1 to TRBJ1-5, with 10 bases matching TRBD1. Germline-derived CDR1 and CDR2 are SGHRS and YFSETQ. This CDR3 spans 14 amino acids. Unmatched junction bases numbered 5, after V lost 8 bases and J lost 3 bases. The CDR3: CARGDRGLNQPQHF. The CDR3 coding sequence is TGCGCCAGAGGGGACAGGGGTCTCAATCAGCCCCAGCATTTT.

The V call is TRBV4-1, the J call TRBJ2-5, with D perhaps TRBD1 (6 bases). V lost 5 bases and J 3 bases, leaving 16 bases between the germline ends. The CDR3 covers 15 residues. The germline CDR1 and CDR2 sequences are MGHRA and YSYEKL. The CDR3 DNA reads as TGCGCCAGCAGCGAACCGGGACACCAGAAAGAGACCCAGTACTTC. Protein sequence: CASSEPGHQKETQYF.

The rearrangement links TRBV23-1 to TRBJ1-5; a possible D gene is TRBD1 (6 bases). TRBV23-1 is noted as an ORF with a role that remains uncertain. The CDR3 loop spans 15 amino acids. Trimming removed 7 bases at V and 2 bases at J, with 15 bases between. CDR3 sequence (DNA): TGCGCCAGCACCCACAGGGTCGATGGCAATCAGCCCCAGCATTTT. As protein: CASTHRVDGNQPQHF.

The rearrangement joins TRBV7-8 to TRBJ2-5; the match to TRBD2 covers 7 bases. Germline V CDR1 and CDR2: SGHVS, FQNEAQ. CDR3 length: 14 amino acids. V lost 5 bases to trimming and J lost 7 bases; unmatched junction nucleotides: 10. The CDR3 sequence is CASSAVLAGRTQYF. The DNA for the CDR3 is TGTGCCAGCAGCGCAGTCTTAGCGGGCCGGACCCAGTACTTC.

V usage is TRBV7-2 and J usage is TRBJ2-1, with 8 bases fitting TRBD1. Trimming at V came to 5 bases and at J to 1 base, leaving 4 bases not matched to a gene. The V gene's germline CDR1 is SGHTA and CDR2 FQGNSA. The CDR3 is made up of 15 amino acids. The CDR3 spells CASSQGAESYNEQFF. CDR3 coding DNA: TGTGCCAGCAGCCAGGGGGCAGAATCCTACAATGAGCAGTTCTTC. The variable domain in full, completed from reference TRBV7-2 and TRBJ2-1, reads GAGVSQSPSNKVTEKGKDVELRCDPISGHTALYWYRQSLGQGLEFLIYFQGNSAPDKSGLPSDRFSAERTGGSVSTLTIQRTQQEDSAVYLCASSQGAESYNEQFFGPGTRLTVL.

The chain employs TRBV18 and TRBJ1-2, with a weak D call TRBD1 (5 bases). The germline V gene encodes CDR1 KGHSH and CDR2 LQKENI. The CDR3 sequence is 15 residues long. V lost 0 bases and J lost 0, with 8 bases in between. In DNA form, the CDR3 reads TGTGCCAGCTCACCACCAGGGGCTACTAACTATGGCTACACCTTC. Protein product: CASSPPGATNYGYTF.

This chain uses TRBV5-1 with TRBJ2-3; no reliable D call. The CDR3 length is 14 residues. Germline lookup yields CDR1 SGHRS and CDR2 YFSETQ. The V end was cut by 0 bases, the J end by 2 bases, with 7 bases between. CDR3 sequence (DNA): TGCGCCAGCAGCTTGGACTCCCACACAGATACGCAGTATTTT. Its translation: CASSLDSHTDTQYF. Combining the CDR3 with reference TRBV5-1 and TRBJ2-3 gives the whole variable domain KAGVTQTPRYLIKTRGQQVTLSCSPISGHRSVSWYQQTPGQGLQFLFEYFSETQRNKGNFPGRFSGRQFSNSRSEMNVSTLELGDSALYLCASSLDSHTDTQYFGPGTRLTVL.

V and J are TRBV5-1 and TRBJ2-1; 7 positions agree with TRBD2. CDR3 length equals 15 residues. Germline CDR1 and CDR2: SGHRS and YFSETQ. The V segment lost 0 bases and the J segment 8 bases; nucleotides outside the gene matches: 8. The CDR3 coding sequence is TGCGCCAGCAGCTTGGCTCTAGCGGTGGGTGATGAGCAGTTCTTC. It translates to CASSLALAVGDEQFF.

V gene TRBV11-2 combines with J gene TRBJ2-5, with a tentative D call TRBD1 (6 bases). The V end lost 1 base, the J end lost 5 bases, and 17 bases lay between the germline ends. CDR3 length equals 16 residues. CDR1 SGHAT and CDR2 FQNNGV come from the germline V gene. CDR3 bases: TGTGCCAGCAGCTTAGGGAGCGCCAGGGGTGCTGAGACCCAGTACTTC. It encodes CASSLGSARGAETQYF.

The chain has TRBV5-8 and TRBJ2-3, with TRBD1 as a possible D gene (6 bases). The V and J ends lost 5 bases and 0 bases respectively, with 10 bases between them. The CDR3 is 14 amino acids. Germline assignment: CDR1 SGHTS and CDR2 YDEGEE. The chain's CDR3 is CASSNRVSTDTQYF. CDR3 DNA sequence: TGTGCCAGCAGTAACAGGGTCAGCACAGATACGCAGTATTTT.

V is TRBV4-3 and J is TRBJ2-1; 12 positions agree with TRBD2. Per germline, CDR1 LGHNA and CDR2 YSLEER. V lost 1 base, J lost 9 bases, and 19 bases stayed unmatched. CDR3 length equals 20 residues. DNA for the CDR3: TGCGCCAGCAGCCAAGTCGTCTTCCAGACTAGCGGGGGAAGGAGGGGTGAGCAGTTCTTC. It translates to CASSQVVFQTSGGRRGEQFF.

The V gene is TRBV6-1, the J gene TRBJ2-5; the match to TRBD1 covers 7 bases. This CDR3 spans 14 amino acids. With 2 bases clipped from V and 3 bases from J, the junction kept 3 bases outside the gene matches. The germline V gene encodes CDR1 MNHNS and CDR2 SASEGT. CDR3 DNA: TGTGCCAGCAGTGAAACGGGACAGAAAGAGACCCAGTACTTC. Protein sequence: CASSETGQKETQYF.

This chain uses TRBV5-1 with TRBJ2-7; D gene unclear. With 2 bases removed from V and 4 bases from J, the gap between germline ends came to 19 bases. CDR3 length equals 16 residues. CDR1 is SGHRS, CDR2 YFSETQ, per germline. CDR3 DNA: TGCGCCAGCAGCTTTTCCGCGCAGGACCCGAGATACGAGCAGTACTTC. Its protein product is CASSFSAQDPRYEQYF.

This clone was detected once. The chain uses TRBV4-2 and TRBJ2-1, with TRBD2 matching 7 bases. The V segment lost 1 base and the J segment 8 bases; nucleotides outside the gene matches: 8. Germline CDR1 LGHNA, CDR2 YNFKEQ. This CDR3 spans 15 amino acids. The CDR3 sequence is CASSQAAGGRDEQFF. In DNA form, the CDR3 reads TGTGCCAGCAGCCAAGCGGCCGGGGGGAGGGATGAGCAGTTCTTC.

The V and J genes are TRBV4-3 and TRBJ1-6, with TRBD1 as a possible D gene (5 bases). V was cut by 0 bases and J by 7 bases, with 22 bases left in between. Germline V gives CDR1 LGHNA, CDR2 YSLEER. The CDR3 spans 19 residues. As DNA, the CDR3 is TGCGCCAGCAGCCAAGATCTGATTCGCAAGATCGGGGCAAATTCACCCCTCCACTTT. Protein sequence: CASSQDLIRKIGANSPLHF.